The 18 T cell receptor beta chains listed next were all sequenced from one sample in a study of blood T cell repertoires in COVID-19. Some clones are missing from TCRdb's copy, which holds only in-frame ones; the method was immunoSEQ multiplex PCR. The sample consists of tens of thousands of clones, roughly 80% of them appearing once. The sample consisted of peripheral blood. The receptor set was obtained from a woman aged 80 or over with acute or convalescent COVID-19.

The V and J genes are TRBV5-5 and TRBJ2-7; TRBD2 matches 9 bases. This CDR3 comprises 15 residues. J gave up 2 bases and V 0 bases, and 3 bases lay outside the gene matches. Germline V gene sequence: CDR1 SGHKS, CDR2 YYEKEE (reference sequence). CDR3 DNA: TGTGCCAGCAGCTTGGGACTAGCGGAGGCCTACGAGCAGTACTTC. Protein sequence: CASSLGLAEAYEQYF.

The chain has TRBV6-5 and TRBJ1-4; the D is unclear. With 8 bases removed from V and 0 bases from J, the gap between germline ends came to 13 bases. CDR1 and CDR2 from the germline V gene are MNHEY and SVGAGI. This CDR3 comprises 15 residues. CDR3 region: CASRGHRATNEKLFF. The CDR3 DNA reads as TGTGCCAGCCGCGGCCACCGTGCAACTAATGAAAAACTGTTTTTT.

This chain links TRBV11-2 with TRBJ2-5, with 7 bases identical to TRBD1. The length of the CDR3 is 15 residues. Per germline, CDR1 SGHAT and CDR2 FQNNGV. V was pared by 5 bases and J by 5 bases, with 11 bases of the junction left unmatched. The CDR3 reads CASSPTGASGETQYF. The CDR3 DNA is TGTGCCAGCAGCCCCACAGGGGCCTCGGGTGAGACCCAGTACTTC.

The rearrangement uses TRBV28 and TRBJ2-7; 9 bases fit TRBD2. CDR3 length equals 14 residues. V trimming: 7 bases; J trimming: 5 bases; junction bases outside the gene matches: 9. Germline V CDR1 and CDR2: MDHEN, SYDVKM. CDR3 residues: CASKSWREGDEQYF. The CDR3 coding sequence is TGTGCCAGCAAGTCATGGCGGGAGGGGGACGAGCAGTACTTC.

This chain connects TRBV28 to TRBJ1-4; TRBD1 matches 8 bases. The CDR3 consists of 15 residues. After removal of 4 bases from V and 12 bases from J, the junction contained 13 bases not matched to a gene. Germline CDR1 and CDR2: MDHEN and SYDVKM. The CDR3 DNA reads TGTGCCAGCAGTTCCCCGGACAGGGTTCACGTAGAACTGTTTTTT. It is translated as CASSSPDRVHVELFF.

V and J are TRBV12-3 or TRBV12-4 and TRBJ1-1, with D perhaps TRBD1 (6 bases). This CDR3 region has 12 residues. V lost 6 bases to trimming and J lost 4 bases, with 9 bases between them. The CDR3 loop reads CASRQGPTEAFF. CDR3 sequence (DNA): TGTGCCAGCAGACAGGGCCCCACTGAAGCTTTCTTT.

This clone came up a few times. CDR3: CASSLWQGSTGELFF. The CDR3 DNA sequence: TGTGCCAGCAGTTTATGGCAGGGTTCCACCGGGGAGCTGTTTTTT. This chain connects TRBV27 to TRBJ2-2; D possibly corresponds to TRBD1 (5 bases). The V gene's germline CDR1 is MNHEY and CDR2 SMNVEV (reference sequence). The CDR3 is 15 residues long. Deletions cut 1 base from V and 4 bases from J, with 10 bases between.

This clone came up once. V usage is TRBV30 and J usage is TRBJ1-4; 7 bases are shared with TRBD1. The V and J ends lost 2 bases and 7 bases, in that order; junction bases with no gene match: 7. This CDR3 contains 14 residues. Germline CDR1 GTSNPN, CDR2 SVGIG (reference sequence). In DNA form, the CDR3 reads TGTGCCTGGAGTCGACAGGGATTGGGTGAAAAACTGTTTTTT. Its translation is CAWSRQGLGEKLFF.

In its sample, this clone was seen once. V usage is TRBV3-1 (or the pseudogene TRBV3-2) and J usage is TRBJ1-3; 11 nucleotides align to TRBD1. Germline V gene sequence: CDR1 LGHDT, CDR2 YNNKEL (reference sequence). The CDR3 is 16 residues long. Trimming cost V 4 bases and J 0 bases; bases outside gene matches: 2. CDR3 nucleotides: TGTGCCAGCAGCCGGACAGGGGGCAACTCTGGAAACACCATATATTTT. This translates into CASSRTGGNSGNTIYF.

In its sample, this clone was seen a few times. V usage is TRBV7-2 and J usage is TRBJ2-1; 8 nucleotides match TRBD2. This CDR3 region has 18 residues. Germline CDR1 is SGHTA and CDR2 is FQGNSA. Trimming took 7 bases from V and 0 from J; bases not matched to a gene: 14. The CDR3 sequence: CASKLVLGGRSSYNEQFF. The CDR3 DNA is TGTGCCAGCAAACTAGTCCTTGGCGGGAGGAGCTCCTACAATGAGCAGTTCTTC.

The chain joins TRBV27 to TRBJ2-1; D is ambiguous. Trimming left V 3 bases short and J 10 bases short, with 13 bases between. CDR1 and CDR2 (germline): MNHEY, SMNVEV (reference sequence). The CDR3 covers 13 residues. CDR3 nucleotides: TGTGCCAGCAGTTTTTCCCCCCTCGAGGAGCAGTTCTTC. Amino acids: CASSFSPLEEQFF.

V is TRBV27 and J is TRBJ2-3; D is perhaps TRBD2 (5 bases). The CDR3 has 14 residues. Trimming took 6 bases from V and 1 from J, leaving 11 bases between them. Germline assignment: CDR1 MNHEY and CDR2 SMNVEV (reference sequence). This CDR3 is CASSSGTRTDTQYF. The CDR3 coding sequence is TGTGCCAGCAGCAGCGGAACACGCACAGATACGCAGTATTTT.

This clone came up a few times. V and J are TRBV7-3 and TRBJ2-2; 9 bases agree with TRBD2. V lost 4 bases and J lost 4; bases outside the gene matches: 4. The CDR3 loop spans 15 amino acids. CDR1 and CDR2 from the germline V gene are SGHTA and FQGTGA. The CDR3 region has the DNA TGTGCCAGCAGCTCCGGGACTAGCCGCACCGGGGAGCTGTTTTTT. Residues: CASSSGTSRTGELFF.

V and J are TRBV5-6 and TRBJ1-3; D may be TRBD1 (5 bases). In germline, CDR1 is SGHDT, CDR2 YYEEEE. The length of the CDR3 is 16 residues. Trimming took 2 bases from V and 0 from J, leaving 12 bases between them. The CDR3, as DNA: TGTGCCAGCAGCTTACAGGCAGGCCTCTCTGGAAACACCATATATTTT. The encoded protein is CASSLQAGLSGNTIYF. Full variable domain (missing parts from reference TRBV5-6 and TRBJ1-3): DAGVTQSPTHLIKTRGQQVTLRCSPKSGHDTVSWYQQALGQGPQFIFQYYEEEERQRGNFPDRFSGHQFPNYSSELNVNALLLGDSALYLCASSLQAGLSGNTIYFGEGSWLTVV.

The rearrangement uses TRBV28 and TRBJ1-6; D gene uncertain. The length of the CDR3 is 18 residues. Trimming took 1 base from V and 3 from J, leaving 16 bases between them. Per the germline V gene, CDR1 is MDHEN and CDR2 is SYDVKM. The CDR3 region has the DNA TGTGCCAGCAGTTTATTCCCATGGCCGAATCTCTATAATTCACCCCTCCACTTT. This sequence encodes CASSLFPWPNLYNSPLHF.

The chain joins TRBV2 to TRBJ2-2; weak D call: TRBD1 (5 bases). The CDR3 totals 14 residues. Looked up from germline, CDR1 is SNHLY and CDR2 is FYNNEI. The V end was cut by 6 bases, the J end by 2 bases, with 10 bases between. For the CDR3, the DNA is TGTGCCAGCAGGAAAGACAGCAACACCGGGGAGCTGTTTTTT. Its translation is CASRKDSNTGELFF.

V gene TRBV2 combines with J gene TRBJ2-7; D might be TRBD1 (5 bases). CDR1 is SNHLY and CDR2 is FYNNEI in the germline V gene. The V and J ends lost 0 bases and 1 base respectively, with 10 bases between them. The CDR3 is 15 residues long. The CDR3 loop reads CASSEAFRGSYEQYF. As DNA, the CDR3 is TGTGCCAGCAGTGAAGCGTTTAGGGGATCCTACGAGCAGTACTTC.

The DNA of the CDR3 is TGTGCCAGCAGCAAATCTCCCAGGGGTGAGCAGTTCTTC. It is translated as CASSKSPRGEQFF. The chain has TRBV11-3 and TRBJ2-1, with D perhaps matching TRBD1 (6 bases). CDR1 is SGHNT and CDR2 is YENEEA in the germline V gene. This CDR3 spans 13 amino acids. The germline V and J ends were trimmed by 5 bases and 9 bases, with 14 bases remaining between them.